The rows below give T cell receptor beta chains drawn from one sample of a study of T cells after yellow fever vaccination. One entry per CDR3 protein results from TCRdb running MiXCR on the 5' RACE reads. This repertoire shows roughly 340,000 distinct CDR3 sequences, 3% to 4.5% found once; its top ten account for approximately 24%. The starting material was PBMCs, obtained 5 days after the yellow fever booster vaccination. Receptor source: a man aged 18-30 years who received the YFV17D yellow fever vaccine. The CDR3 runs from the conserved cysteine through the conserved F or W. Each record gives: J gene, D gene, clone size, V gene, CDR3 protein, CDR3 DNA. D genes are given only for firm matches. The size of a clone is reported for some rows only, either as once, few or many, or as a class for expanded clones.

J: TRBJ1-6
D: TRBD1
size: many
V: TRBV12-3/TRBV12-4
CDR3: CASSSAGTVLHF
DNA: TGTGCCAGCAGTTCCGCCGGGACAGTTCTCCACTTT

J: TRBJ1-1
D: NA
size: NA
V: TRBV2
CDR3: CASTGRSEAFF
DNA: TGTGCCAGCACTGGACGGTCTGAAGCTTTCTTT

J: TRBJ2-6
D: NA
size: few
V: TRBV7-2
CDR3: CASSFTASSGANVLTF
DNA: TGTGCCAGCAGCTTCACAGCTAGCTCTGGGGCCAACGTCCTGACTTTC

J: TRBJ2-2
D: NA
size: few
V: TRBV19
CDR3: CASSIGHFTGELFF
DNA: TGTGCCAGTAGTATAGGACATTTCACCGGGGAGCTGTTTTTT

J: TRBJ1-5
D: NA
size: NA
V: TRBV13
CDR3: CASSPGRYQPQHF
DNA: TGTGCCAGCAGCCCCGGGAGGTATCAGCCCCAGCATTTT

J: TRBJ1-3
D: TRBD1
size: NA
V: TRBV10-3
CDR3: CAISELTGALNSGNTIYF
DNA: TGTGCCATCAGTGAGTTGACAGGGGCACTCAACTCTGGAAACACCATATATTTT

J: TRBJ1-1
D: NA
size: many
V: TRBV6-2/TRBV6-3
CDR3: CASMSYTEAFF
DNA: TGTGCCAGCATGAGCTACACTGAAGCTTTCTTT

J: TRBJ1-1
D: NA
size: few
V: TRBV5-1
CDR3: CASTKEEYTEAFF
DNA: TGCGCCAGCACTAAGGAGGAGTACACTGAAGCTTTCTTT

J: TRBJ1-5
D: TRBD1
size: few
V: TRBV6-5
CDR3: CASRQGRGQPQHF
DNA: TGTGCCAGCAGACAGGGGCGCGGCCAGCCCCAGCATTTT

J: TRBJ1-1
D: NA
size: NA
V: TRBV14
CDR3: CASSLARRTEAFF
DNA: TGTGCCAGCAGTCTCGCCCGGAGGACTGAAGCTTTCTTT

J: TRBJ2-1
D: TRBD1
size: NA
V: TRBV27
CDR3: CASSRRGTGSINEQFF
DNA: TGTGCCAGCAGTCGACGAGGGACAGGGAGTATCAATGAGCAGTTCTTC

J: TRBJ1-2
D: TRBD1
size: many
V: TRBV10-3
CDR3: CAIRTGANYGYTF
DNA: TGTGCCATTCGGACAGGAGCTAACTATGGCTACACCTTC

J: TRBJ2-3
D: TRBD2
size: NA
V: TRBV4-1
CDR3: CASSLAGGSVTDTQYF
DNA: TGCGCCAGCAGCCTAGCGGGGGGGTCTGTCACAGATACGCAGTATTTT

J: TRBJ2-3
D: NA
size: NA
V: TRBV21-1
CDR3: CASSNRLAHTDTQYF
DNA: TGTGCCAGCAGCAACCGACTAGCCCACACAGATACGCAGTATTTT

J: TRBJ2-4
D: NA
size: many
V: TRBV4-2
CDR3: CASSQVGVAKNIQYF
DNA: TGTGCCAGCAGCCAGGTGGGGGTAGCCAAAAACATTCAGTACTTC

J: TRBJ2-7
D: NA
size: NA
V: TRBV11-2
CDR3: CASSLGNLEQYF
DNA: TGTGCCAGCAGCTTAGGGAATCTTGAGCAGTACTTC

J: TRBJ2-5
D: NA
size: few
V: TRBV6-5
CDR3: CASQGYRGGQETQYF
DNA: TGTGCCAGCCAGGGTTATAGGGGGGGCCAAGAGACCCAGTACTTC

J: TRBJ2-5
D: NA
size: many
V: TRBV7-2
CDR3: CASSLAIGDQTQYF
DNA: TGTGCCAGCAGCTTAGCGATCGGGGACCAGACCCAGTACTTC

J: TRBJ1-1
D: TRBD1
size: few
V: TRBV12-3/TRBV12-4
CDR3: CASSLTTGRAFF
DNA: TGTGCCAGCAGTCTAACGACAGGGCGGGCTTTCTTT

J: TRBJ1-2
D: NA
size: few
V: TRBV5-4
CDR3: CASSLDRGSPGYTF
DNA: TGTGCCAGCAGCTTGGATCGGGGCTCCCCTGGCTACACCTTC

J: TRBJ2-1
D: NA
size: few
V: TRBV4-1
CDR3: CASSQDRRGNEQFF
DNA: TGCGCCAGCAGCCAAGACCGCAGGGGCAATGAGCAGTTCTTC

J: TRBJ2-3
D: TRBD2
size: few
V: TRBV5-1
CDR3: CASRLAGGREDTQYF
DNA: TGCGCCAGCAGACTAGCGGGGGGGCGTGAAGATACGCAGTATTTT

J: TRBJ1-5
D: NA
size: many
V: TRBV4-2
CDR3: CASSQDGRPGGSNQPQHF
DNA: TGTGCCAGCAGCCAAGATGGACGGCCCGGTGGGAGCAATCAGCCCCAGCATTTT

J: TRBJ2-5
D: TRBD1
size: many
V: TRBV7-2
CDR3: CASSLGGQTQETQYF
DNA: TGTGCCAGCAGCTTAGGGGGACAGACTCAAGAGACCCAGTACTTC

J: TRBJ1-4
D: NA
size: many
V: TRBV7-9
CDR3: CASSPGHLSANEKLFF
DNA: TGTGCCAGCAGCCCGGGACACCTCTCGGCTAATGAAAAACTGTTTTTT

J: TRBJ1-1
D: TRBD1
size: NA
V: TRBV6-6
CDR3: CASSYRGLLRSTEAFF
DNA: TGTGCCAGCAGTTACAGGGGGCTACTGAGGAGCACTGAAGCTTTCTTT

J: TRBJ2-3
D: NA
size: NA
V: TRBV27
CDR3: CASSLQSADTQYF
DNA: TGTGCCAGCAGTCTTCAGTCAGCAGATACGCAGTATTTT

J: TRBJ1-1
D: NA
size: NA
V: TRBV10-3
CDR3: CAITTAGANTEAFF
DNA: TGTGCCATCACCACCGCCGGGGCCAACACTGAAGCTTTCTTT

J: TRBJ2-7
D: TRBD1
size: NA
V: TRBV20-1
CDR3: CSALIPGQVFYEQYF
DNA: TGCAGTGCCCTCATTCCGGGACAGGTATTCTACGAGCAGTACTTC

J: TRBJ1-5
D: NA
size: many
V: TRBV6-2/TRBV6-3
CDR3: CASSFGVGRGHLSNQPQHF
DNA: TGTGCCAGCAGCTTTGGCGTAGGACGGGGACATCTTAGCAATCAGCCCCAGCATTTT

J: TRBJ2-2
D: NA
size: NA
V: TRBV6-4
CDR3: CASSGQYNTGELFF
DNA: TGTGCCAGCAGTGGACAGTACAACACCGGGGAGCTGTTTTTT

J: TRBJ1-4
D: TRBD1
size: NA
V: TRBV5-4
CDR3: CASSANRGPNEKLFF
DNA: TGTGCCAGCAGCGCAAACAGGGGCCCTAATGAAAAACTGTTTTTT

J: TRBJ2-5
D: NA
size: NA
V: TRBV9
CDR3: CASSSGFLQETQYF
DNA: TGTGCCAGCAGCAGCGGATTTCTCCAAGAGACCCAGTACTTC

J: TRBJ2-1
D: NA
size: many
V: TRBV6-5
CDR3: CASSYSLAQDEQFF
DNA: TGTGCCAGCAGTTACTCGCTAGCCCAGGATGAGCAGTTCTTC

J: TRBJ2-7
D: NA
size: NA
V: TRBV10-3
CDR3: CAISESMGWASYEQYF
DNA: TGTGCCATCAGTGAGTCGATGGGATGGGCTTCCTACGAGCAGTACTTC

J: TRBJ2-3
D: NA
size: many
V: TRBV14
CDR3: CASSPDWTSTDTQYF
DNA: TGTGCCAGCAGCCCCGATTGGACGAGCACAGATACGCAGTATTTT

J: TRBJ2-7
D: NA
size: few
V: TRBV4-2
CDR3: CASSQEEGPHSKQYF
DNA: TGTGCCAGCAGCCAAGAAGAGGGGCCGCATTCCAAGCAGTACTTC

J: TRBJ1-4
D: NA
size: few
V: TRBV12-3/TRBV12-4
CDR3: CASSLRSATNEKLFF
DNA: TGTGCCAGCAGTTTACGGTCCGCAACTAATGAAAAACTGTTTTTT

J: TRBJ2-3
D: NA
size: few
V: TRBV7-2
CDR3: CASSSSWGSGYTDTQYF
DNA: TGTGCCAGCAGCTCTTCGTGGGGCTCAGGGTACACAGATACGCAGTATTTT

J: TRBJ1-6
D: NA
size: many
V: TRBV5-1
CDR3: CASRPPGTYNSPLHF
DNA: TGCGCCAGCAGACCTCCAGGGACCTATAATTCACCCCTCCACTTT

J: TRBJ2-7
D: NA
size: few
V: TRBV15
CDR3: CATSRQSVSEQYF
DNA: TGTGCCACCAGCCGTCAGTCGGTGTCCGAGCAGTACTTC

J: TRBJ2-2
D: TRBD1
size: NA
V: TRBV29-1
CDR3: CSVDGHRGPNTGELFF
DNA: TGCAGCGTTGATGGCCACAGGGGGCCGAACACCGGGGAGCTGTTTTTT

J: TRBJ2-2
D: NA
size: many
V: TRBV6-5
CDR3: CASSYGQMNTGELFF
DNA: TGTGCCAGCAGTTACGGACAGATGAACACCGGGGAGCTGTTTTTT

J: TRBJ2-7
D: NA
size: many
V: TRBV3-1
CDR3: CASSQLMNAYEQYF
DNA: TGTGCCAGCAGCCAACTGATGAATGCCTACGAGCAGTACTTC

J: TRBJ2-2
D: NA
size: NA
V: TRBV5-1
CDR3: CASSLAQAANTGELFF
DNA: TGCGCCAGCAGCTTGGCTCAGGCCGCGAACACCGGGGAGCTGTTTTTT

J: TRBJ2-5
D: TRBD2
size: many
V: TRBV7-6
CDR3: CASSLGASGGETQYF
DNA: TGTGCCAGCAGCTTAGGGGCTAGCGGGGGGGAGACCCAGTACTTC

J: TRBJ2-3
D: NA
size: NA
V: TRBV20-1
CDR3: CSARDARGSADTQYF
DNA: TGCAGTGCTAGAGATGCGAGGGGGTCGGCAGATACGCAGTATTTT

J: TRBJ1-1
D: NA
size: NA
V: TRBV19
CDR3: CASTIRGTEAFF
DNA: TGTGCCAGTACTATAAGGGGTACTGAAGCTTTCTTT

J: TRBJ2-3
D: TRBD2
size: few
V: TRBV5-1
CDR3: CASSPGGPGGADTQYF
DNA: TGCGCCAGCAGCCCCGGAGGGCCGGGGGGGGCGGATACGCAGTATTTT

J: TRBJ2-1
D: NA
size: few
V: TRBV27
CDR3: CASSDRDGANEQFF
DNA: TGTGCCAGCAGCGATAGGGACGGAGCGAATGAGCAGTTCTTC

J: TRBJ2-3
D: NA
size: few
V: TRBV18
CDR3: CASSLLTTDTQYF
DNA: TGTGCCAGCTCTCTCCTGACCACAGATACGCAGTATTTT

J: TRBJ2-1
D: NA
size: few
V: TRBV15
CDR3: CATSPGGSSYNEQFF
DNA: TGTGCCACCAGCCCTGGGGGAAGCTCCTACAATGAGCAGTTCTTC